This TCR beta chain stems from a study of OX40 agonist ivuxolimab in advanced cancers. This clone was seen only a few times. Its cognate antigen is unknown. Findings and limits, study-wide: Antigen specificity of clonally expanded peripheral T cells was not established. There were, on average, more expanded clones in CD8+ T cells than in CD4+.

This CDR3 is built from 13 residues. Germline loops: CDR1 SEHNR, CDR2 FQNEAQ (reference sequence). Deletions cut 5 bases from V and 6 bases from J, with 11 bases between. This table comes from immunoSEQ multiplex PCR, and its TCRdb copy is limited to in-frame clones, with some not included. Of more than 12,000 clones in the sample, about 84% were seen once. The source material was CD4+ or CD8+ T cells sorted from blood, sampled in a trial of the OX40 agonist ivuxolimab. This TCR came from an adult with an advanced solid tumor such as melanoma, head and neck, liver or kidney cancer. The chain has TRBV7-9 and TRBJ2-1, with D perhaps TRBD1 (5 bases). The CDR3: CASSPSGANEQFF. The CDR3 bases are TGTGCCAGCAGCCCTAGTGGGGCCAATGAGCAGTTCTTC.